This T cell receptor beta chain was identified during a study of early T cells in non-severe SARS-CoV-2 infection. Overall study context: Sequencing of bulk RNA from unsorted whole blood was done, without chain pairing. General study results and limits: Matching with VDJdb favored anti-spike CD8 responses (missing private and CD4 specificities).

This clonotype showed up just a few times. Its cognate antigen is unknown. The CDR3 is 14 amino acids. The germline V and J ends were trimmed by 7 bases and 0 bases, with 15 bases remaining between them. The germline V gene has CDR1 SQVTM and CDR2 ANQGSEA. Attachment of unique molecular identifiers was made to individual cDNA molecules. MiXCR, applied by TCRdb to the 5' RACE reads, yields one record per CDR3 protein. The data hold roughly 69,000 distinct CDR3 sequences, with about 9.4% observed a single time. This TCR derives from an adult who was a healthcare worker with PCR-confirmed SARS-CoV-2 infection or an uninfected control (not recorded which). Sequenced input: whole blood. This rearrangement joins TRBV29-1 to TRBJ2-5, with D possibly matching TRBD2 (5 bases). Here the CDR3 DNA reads TGCAGCGCCCAGGTTCGGGGAGACCAAGAGACCCAGTACTTC. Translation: CSAQVRGDQETQYF.